These 25 T cell receptor beta chains were sequenced from one sample in a study of Graves' ophthalmopathy and Graves' hyperthyroidism. Amplified material comprised TCR beta CDR3 regions derived from RNA transcripts. Following a first-round RT-PCR that used HTBI primers, a second-round multiplex PCR was carried out. From the multiplex PCR reads, TCRdb called clonotypes with MiXCR, one entry per CDR3 protein. The data contain over a million distinct CDR3 sequences, 35% to 40% of them seen just once; the ten biggest clones take up 8.5% to 14%. Sample: peripheral blood or thyroid tissue (not recorded which). The source of these receptors is an adult man with Graves' hyperthyroidism.

J is TRBJ2-7 and V is TRBV2; TRBD1 aligns across 7 bases. J was trimmed by 5 bases and V by 5 bases; bases with no gene match: 12. This CDR3 comprises 15 residues. CDR1 and CDR2 (germline): SNHLY, FYNNEI. CDR3 amino acids: CASSLSRTGRNEQYF. CDR3 sequence (DNA): TGTGCCAGCAGTTTATCCCGGACAGGACGTAACGAGCAGTACTTC.

This clonotype has a count of ten or more. The genes are TRBV20-1 and TRBJ2-7; 12 bases map to TRBD1. Looked up from germline, CDR1 is DFQATT and CDR2 is SNEGSKA (reference sequence). The CDR3 has 14 amino acids. The trim removed 3 bases at V and 3 bases at J, leaving 3 bases unmatched. The CDR3 DNA follows: TGCAGTGCTAGGGGGGACAGGGGGCACTACGAGCAGTACTTC. It translates to CSARGDRGHYEQYF.

This clonotype was recorded many times. The chain has TRBV5-8 and TRBJ1-2; D may be TRBD1 (6 bases). V was shortened by 4 bases and J by 5 bases, with 18 bases between the two germline ends. Looked up from germline, CDR1 is SGHTS and CDR2 is YDEGEE. The CDR3 covers 15 residues. The CDR3 reads CASSLPGQPEYGYTF. For the CDR3, the DNA is TGTGCCAGCAGCCTTCCGGGACAACCAGAATATGGCTACACCTTC.

At least ten counts were recorded for this clonotype. V usage is TRBV15 and J usage is TRBJ2-7; D not resolved. V dropped 5 bases and J dropped 3 bases, with 11 bases sitting between them. Per the germline V gene, CDR1 is LNHNV and CDR2 is YYDKDF (reference sequence). This CDR3 region has 13 residues. The CDR3 region is CATSGGPNYEQYF. For the CDR3, the DNA is TGTGCCACCAGCGGCGGACCGAACTACGAGCAGTACTTC.

In this sample, this clonotype turned up many times. V usage is TRBV9 and J usage is TRBJ2-2, with 7 bases that match TRBD2. This CDR3 contains 16 residues. V lost 2 bases to trimming and J lost 7 bases; unmatched junction nucleotides: 11. Germline V gene lookup returns CDR1 SGDLS and CDR2 YYNGEE. The CDR3 reads CASSVLADWGVGELFF. The CDR3 nucleotides read TGTGCCAGCAGCGTCCTAGCGGACTGGGGAGTCGGGGAGCTGTTTTTT. Together with reference TRBV9 and TRBJ2-2, the CDR3 gives the full variable domain: DSGVTQTPKHLITATGQRVTLRCSPRSGDLSVYWYQQSLDQGLQFLIQYYNGEERAKGNILERFSAQQFPDLHSELNLSSLELGDSALYFCASSVLADWGVGELFFGEGSRLTVL.

The rearrangement uses TRBV10-3 and TRBJ1-2; D not certain. The V gene lost 7 bases and the J gene lost 2 bases, with 20 bases spanning the gap. The V gene's germline CDR1 is ENHRY and CDR2 SYGVKD. The CDR3 is 16 residues long. The DNA of the CDR3 is TGTGCCATCAATCGCGCGATCGGGAACCAAAACTATGGCTACACCTTC. As protein: CAINRAIGNQNYGYTF.

This clonotype was seen just once. The genes are TRBV5-1 and TRBJ2-5; D gene unclear. Trimming removed 1 base from V and 1 base from J, with 8 bases in between. This CDR3 has 14 residues. Germline values: CDR1 SGHRS, CDR2 YFSETQ. In DNA, the CDR3 is TGCGCCAGCAGCTTGAAAACTCGCCAAGAGACCCAGTACTTC. Protein: CASSLKTRQETQYF.

The chain recombines TRBV3-2 with TRBJ1-1. TRBV3-2 is a listed pseudogene. CDR3 length: 19 residues. CDR3 amino acids: CASSYPDPPQVMANTEAFF. CDR3 in DNA: TGTGCCAGCAGCTATCCGGACCCGCCTCAAGTCATGGCCAACACTGAAGCTTTCTTT.

V is TRBV5-1 and J is TRBJ1-2, with D perhaps TRBD1 (5 bases). This CDR3 region has 15 residues. CDR1 SGHRS and CDR2 YFSETQ come from the germline V gene. Trimming took off 2 bases at V and 4 bases at J, with 15 bases between the two ends. The CDR3 DNA sequence: TGCGCCAGCAGCTTACAGGAAGCCAAGGGCTATGGCTACACCTTC. It translates to CASSLQEAKGYGYTF.

This chain connects TRBV29-1 to TRBJ2-7; 13 nucleotides agree with TRBD2. V shed 4 bases, J shed 2 bases, and the junction held 5 bases outside the gene matches. The CDR3 length is 15 residues. The germline gives CDR1 SQVTM, CDR2 ANQGSEA. CDR3 nucleotides: TGCAGCGTTGTTGCCGGACTAGCGGGAGCCTACGAGCAGTACTTC. It codes for CSVVAGLAGAYEQYF.

This chain links TRBV29-1 with TRBJ2-5, with 7 bases lining up with TRBD1. V dropped 8 bases and J dropped 1; count of bases not matched to a gene: 4. Germline CDR1 is SQVTM and CDR2 is ANQGSEA. The CDR3 is made up of 12 amino acids. This chain's CDR3 is CSYRQGQETQYF. The CDR3 DNA is TGCAGCTACAGACAGGGCCAAGAGACCCAGTACTTC.

Concerning this clonotype: A much more abundant neighbour one base away suggests this may be a read error. The V gene is TRBV12-3 or TRBV12-4, the J gene TRBJ1-2; D gene ambiguous. The CDR3 spans 13 residues. The CDR3 here is CASSSYTHYGHTF. CDR3 DNA sequence: TGTGCCAGCAGTTCGTACACTCACTATGGCCACACCTTC.

A word on this clonotype: A junction end diverges from the germline sequence, so it may reflect a read error. This chain joins TRBV7-9 and TRBJ1-6; D possibly corresponds to TRBD1 (6 bases). The CDR3 sequence is 17 residues long. Germline assignment: CDR1 SEHNR and CDR2 FQNEAQ (reference sequence). The CDR3, as DNA: TGTGCCAGCAGCTTAGCTGTGGGGACATCCTACAATTCACCCCTCCACTTT. Encoded protein: CASSLAVGTSYNSPLHF.

This clonotype was seen only a few times. The rearrangement joins TRBV7-2 to TRBJ1-5; 8 nucleotides agree with TRBD1. The trim removed 5 bases at V and 0 bases at J, leaving 3 bases unmatched. The CDR3 runs 15 residues. The V gene's germline CDR1 is SGHTA and CDR2 FQGNSA. CDR3 sequence reads: CASSTGGYSNQPQHF. The CDR3 DNA reads as TGTGCCAGCAGCACAGGGGGATATAGCAATCAGCCCCAGCATTTT.

This clonotype was picked up one time. V usage is TRBV29-1 and J usage is TRBJ1-1; possibly TRBD1 for D (6 bases). V lost 6 bases and J lost 1, with 12 bases in between. This CDR3 contains 13 residues. From germline, CDR1 is SQVTM and CDR2 ANQGSEA. As DNA, the CDR3 is TGCAGCGTACAGGGTGGGGGGAACACTGAAGCTTTCTTT. The encoded protein is CSVQGGGNTEAFF.

This clonotype was recorded many times. V gene TRBV15 combines with J gene TRBJ2-7, with TRBD1 identical over 10 bases. J was trimmed by 2 bases and V by 5 bases; bases with no gene match: 6. CDR3 size: 15 residues. The germline V gene encodes CDR1 LNHNV and CDR2 YYDKDF (reference sequence). Here the CDR3 reads CATSGRDRGTYEQYF. CDR3 in DNA: TGTGCCACCAGCGGCCGGGACAGGGGAACCTACGAGCAGTACTTC.

This clonotype was observed at least ten times. The J gene is TRBJ1-5, the V gene TRBV4-3; weak D call: TRBD1 (6 bases). The CDR3 consists of 15 residues. Deletions cut 0 bases from V and 4 bases from J, with 10 bases between. Germline CDR1 LGHNA, CDR2 YSLEER. CDR3 in amino acids: CASSQDHGQNQPQHF. The CDR3 bases are TGCGCCAGCAGCCAAGATCACGGACAGAATCAGCCCCAGCATTTT.

This clonotype was seen just once. This chain uses TRBV29-1 with TRBJ1-4; no clear D gene. The germline V gene has CDR1 SQVTM and CDR2 ANQGSEA. The CDR3 covers 18 residues. V shed 2 bases and J shed 0 bases, with 19 bases lying between them. CDR3 protein: CSVETRESETTTNEKLFF. The CDR3 region has the DNA TGCAGCGTTGAAACTAGGGAGTCGGAGACCACAACTAATGAAAAACTGTTTTTT.

The chain employs TRBV5-1 and TRBJ1-4, with a possible D match to TRBD1 (6 bases). The V and J ends lost 6 bases and 7 bases respectively, with 10 bases between them. The CDR3 runs 12 residues. Per the germline V gene, CDR1 is SGHRS and CDR2 is YFSETQ. CDR3 region: CASKGELEKLFF. In DNA form, the CDR3 reads TGCGCCAGCAAGGGGGAGCTTGAAAAACTGTTTTTT. Variable domain in full (rest from reference TRBV5-1 and TRBJ1-4): KAGVTQTPRYLIKTRGQQVTLSCSPISGHRSVSWYQQTPGQGLQFLFEYFSETQRNKGNFPGRFSGRQFSNSRSEMNVSTLELGDSALYLCASKGELEKLFFGSGTQLSVL.

Many counts were recorded for this clonotype. The V call is TRBV5-4, the J call TRBJ2-7; TRBD1 is a possible D gene (6 bases). V was clipped by 4 bases and J by 3 bases, with 14 bases between them. Germline CDR1 SGHNT, CDR2 YYREEE (reference sequence). This CDR3 spans 14 amino acids. For the CDR3, the DNA is TGTGCCAGCAGCCCAGGGGCTAGAGACTACGAGCAGTACTTC. Translation gives CASSPGARDYEQYF.

The sample holds many counts of this clonotype. This chain uses TRBV4-3 with TRBJ1-2; TRBD1 matches at 9 bases. V was pared by 4 bases and J by 0 bases, with 3 bases of the junction left unmatched. The CDR3 runs to 15 residues. CDR1 is LGHNA and CDR2 is YSLEER in the germline V gene. CDR3 in amino acids: CASSPGTGTNYGYTF. The CDR3 DNA reads TGCGCCAGCAGCCCAGGGACAGGGACTAACTATGGCTACACCTTC.

The chain combines TRBV11-2 with TRBJ1-2; the match to TRBD1 covers 9 bases. V dropped 3 bases and J dropped 5; count of bases not matched to a gene: 4. This CDR3 region has 14 residues. Looked up from germline, CDR1 is SGHAT and CDR2 is FQNNGV. CDR3 bases: TGTGCCAGCAGCTTTGGACAGGGGTGGTATGGCTACACCTTC. This codes for CASSFGQGWYGYTF.

At least ten counts were recorded for this clonotype. This rearrangement joins TRBV20-1 to TRBJ1-1; D is unresolved. Germline V gives CDR1 DFQATT, CDR2 SNEGSKA (reference sequence). Between the trimmed V and J ends, which lost 4 bases and 0 bases, there was a span of 9 bases. CDR3 size: 13 residues. The CDR3: CSAIHTMNTEAFF. The DNA of the CDR3 is TGCAGTGCTATACACACGATGAACACTGAAGCTTTCTTT.

The chain is built from TRBV10-3 and TRBJ2-2; tentative D call: TRBD2 (6 bases). Germline assignment: CDR1 ENHRY and CDR2 SYGVKD. V lost 7 bases and J 0 bases, leaving 9 bases between the germline ends. This CDR3 is 14 amino acids long. The CDR3 region has the DNA TGTGCCATCAAGGCGGGGCCGAACACCGGGGAGCTGTTTTTT. It encodes CAIKAGPNTGELFF.

The chain combines TRBV25-1 with TRBJ2-5; TRBD2 matches 9 bases. The CDR3 is 13 residues long. CDR1 is MGHDK, CDR2 SYGVNS, per germline. This CDR3 reads CARPRGRAFTQYF. The CDR3 DNA is TGTGCTAGACCCCGCGGGAGGGCCTTCACCCAGTACTTC. The whole variable domain, remainder taken from reference TRBV25-1 and TRBJ2-5, is EADIYQTPRYLVIGTGKKITLECSQTMGHDKMYWYQQDPGMELHLIHYSYGVNSTEKGDLSSESTVSRIRTEHFPLTLESARPSHTSQYLCARPRGRAFTQYFGPGTRLLVL.